This passage covers 18 T cell receptor beta chains from one sample sequenced in a study of regulatory T cells in long-lasting Graves disease. iRepertoire HTBI primers and Arm-PCR of CDR3 regions built TCR beta libraries. A single record per CDR3 protein comes from TCRdb applying MiXCR to the multiplex PCR reads. The table lists about 240,000 distinct CDR3 sequences, 20% of them singletons. Time point here: newly diagnosed GD, antithyroid drugs for less than 3 months. Construction of the TCR library relied on RNA isolated from PBMCs. This material consisted of peripheral blood mononuclear cells (PBMCs), taken at new diagnosis, from a patient treated with antithyroid drugs. These TCRs come from a female donor with Graves disease.

This clonotype was counted ten times or more. This chain links TRBV6-1 with TRBJ1-2, with TRBD1 identical over 7 bases. Germline CDR1 MNHNS, CDR2 SASEGT. V gave up 4 bases and J gave up 5 bases; unmatched junction bases: 13. CDR3 size: 16 residues. The CDR3 here is CASSVERGRGRYGYTF. Written as DNA, the CDR3 is TGTGCCAGCAGTGTGGAGAGGGGCAGGGGGAGATATGGCTACACCTTC.

This clonotype was detected ten times or more. The chain joins TRBV6-1 to TRBJ1-6; no firm D call. The CDR3 is 16 amino acids. Trimming took 1 base from V and 4 from J, leaving 11 bases between them. Germline values: CDR1 MNHNS, CDR2 SASEGT. CDR3 residues: CASSEVIGRYNSPLHF. For the CDR3, the DNA is TGTGCCAGCAGTGAAGTGATAGGGCGTTATAATTCACCCCTCCACTTT.

This clonotype was seen repeatedly, ten times or more. V and J are TRBV2 and TRBJ2-7, with a possible D match to TRBD2 (6 bases). The CDR3 is 14 amino acids. Germline CDR1 is SNHLY and CDR2 is FYNNEI. The germline V and J ends were trimmed by 4 bases and 6 bases, with 16 bases remaining between them. CDR3 sequence: CASSVGRGKSEQYF. The CDR3 coding sequence is TGTGCCAGCAGTGTCGGTCGGGGGAAAAGCGAGCAGTACTTC.

Ten or more counts support this clonotype. This sequence joins TRBV29-1 and TRBJ1-2; D ambiguous. The germline gives CDR1 SQVTM, CDR2 ANQGSEA. Trimming shortened V by 2 bases and J by 4 bases, and 11 bases separated the two germline ends. This CDR3 region has 13 residues. CDR3 loop: CSVENGQVYGYTF. In nucleotides, the CDR3 is TGCAGCGTTGAAAACGGTCAGGTCTATGGCTACACCTTC.

The table lists this clonotype with many counts. The genes are TRBV5-5 and TRBJ2-1; a weak D match, TRBD2 (5 bases). Trimming stripped 2 bases from V and 5 bases from J, with 8 bases between. CDR1 SGHKS and CDR2 YYEKEE come from the germline V gene (reference sequence). This CDR3 region has 13 residues. In DNA form, the CDR3 reads TGTGCCAGCAGCTTATCGGGGAACAATGAGCAGTTCTTC. Its protein is CASSLSGNNEQFF.

This clonotype was seen many times. This sequence joins TRBV2 and TRBJ2-7; no firm D call. This CDR3 is 14 amino acids long. The V gene lost 6 bases and the J gene lost 2 bases, with 14 bases spanning the gap. CDR1 is SNHLY, CDR2 FYNNEI, per germline. This CDR3 is CASRGLVTTYEQYF. As DNA, the CDR3 is TGTGCCAGCAGGGGGTTAGTCACAACCTACGAGCAGTACTTC.

This clonotype was detected only once. The J gene is TRBJ2-3, the V gene TRBV12-3 or TRBV12-4; 13 bases agree with TRBD2. The CDR3 is made up of 17 amino acids. V was pared by 5 bases and J by 1 base, with 6 bases of the junction left unmatched. The CDR3 loop is CASSPPGLAGRTDTQYF. In DNA form, the CDR3 reads TGTGCCAGCAGTCCACCGGGACTAGCGGGACGCACAGATACGCAGTATTTT.

This clonotype was seen at least ten times. The gene calls are TRBV7-2 and TRBJ2-5, with D possibly being TRBD2 (5 bases). This CDR3 region has 14 residues. Trimming stripped 3 bases from V and 5 bases from J, with 13 bases between. CDR1 is SGHTA and CDR2 is FQGNSA in the germline V gene. In DNA form, the CDR3 reads TGTGCCAGCAGCTTGGCGGCTAGCCGGGAGACCCAGTACTTC. Protein: CASSLAASRETQYF. Supplemented by reference TRBV7-2 and TRBJ2-5, the full variable domain reads GAGVSQSPSNKVTEKGKDVELRCDPISGHTALYWYRQSLGQGLEFLIYFQGNSAPDKSGLPSDRFSAERTGGSVSTLTIQRTQQEDSAVYLCASSLAASRETQYFGPGTRLLVL.

The rearrangement uses TRBV10-2 and TRBJ2-5, with D hard to call. The CDR3 is made up of 13 amino acids. Trimming took off 4 bases at V and 5 bases at J, with 11 bases between the two ends. Germline V lookup: CDR1 WSHSY, CDR2 SAAADI. CDR3 amino acids: CASSVAHGETQYF. The CDR3, as DNA: TGCGCCAGCAGTGTAGCCCACGGGGAGACCCAGTACTTC.

This clonotype has ten or more counts. The V gene is TRBV2, the J gene TRBJ2-3; D not certain. Germline-derived CDR1 and CDR2 are SNHLY and FYNNEI. CDR3 length: 12 amino acids. V lost 6 bases and J lost 6, with 10 bases in between. CDR3 DNA sequence: TGTGCCAGCAGCTACGGGCGTGATACGCAGTATTTT. The encoded protein is CASSYGRDTQYF.

Points on this clonotype: This may be a read error: a much more frequent sequence differs by one nucleotide. The rearrangement joins TRBV20-1 to TRBJ2-7; tentative D call: TRBD2 (5 bases). V dropped 8 bases and J dropped 9 bases, with 20 bases sitting between them. The CDR3 covers 12 residues. Looked up from germline, CDR1 is DFQATT and CDR2 is SNEGSKA (reference sequence). The chain's CDR3 is CSTPGLSGWQYF. The CDR3 nucleotides read TGCAGTACCCCCGGGTTGTCGGGGTGGCAGTACTTC.

Regarding this clonotype: A read error may be the cause here, since a much bigger clone is one base away. The rearrangement links TRBV10-1 to TRBJ2-4; D not resolved. CDR3 length: 14 amino acids. Per the germline V gene, CDR1 is WNHNN and CDR2 is SYGVQD (reference sequence). V lost 0 bases and J lost 13, with 16 bases in between. CDR3 amino acids: CASSESNAPLGQYF. The DNA of the CDR3 is TGCGCCAGCAGTGAGTCGAACGCCCCCCTAGGGCAGTACTTC.

This clonotype was counted at least ten times. The J gene is TRBJ1-1, the V gene TRBV18; D remains unclear. Germline V lookup: CDR1 KGHSH, CDR2 LQKENI. There are 11 residues in the CDR3. The V end was cut by 2 bases, the J end by 4 bases, with 2 bases between. In DNA, the CDR3 is TGTGCCAGCTCACCATCCACTGAAGCTTTCTTT. This sequence encodes CASSPSTEAFF.

This clonotype was observed many times. The J gene is TRBJ2-5, the V gene TRBV20-1; TRBD2 aligns across 10 bases. The CDR3 runs to 19 residues. Trimming took 1 base from V and 2 from J; bases not matched to a gene: 16. Germline V gene lookup returns CDR1 DFQATT and CDR2 SNEGSKA (reference sequence). For the CDR3, the DNA is TGCAGTGCTAGAGGTGGTGCGAGGGAGCGGGGGGGAATACAAGAGACCCAGTACTTC. This sequence encodes CSARGGARERGGIQETQYF.

This clonotype was recorded many times. V gene TRBV12-3 or TRBV12-4 combines with J gene TRBJ2-7; D ambiguous. Trimming shortened V by 6 bases and J by 6 bases, and 15 bases separated the two germline ends. There are 13 residues in the CDR3. The CDR3: CASRYGSESEQYF. The CDR3 region has the DNA TGTGCCAGCAGGTACGGTTCAGAATCCGAGCAGTACTTC.

This clonotype was picked up many times. V and J are TRBV19 and TRBJ2-1; D possibly corresponds to TRBD1 (6 bases). Trimming cost V 6 bases and J 5 bases, with 11 bases left between them. The germline CDR1 and CDR2 sequences are LNHDA and SQIVND (reference sequence). CDR3 length equals 13 residues. This CDR3 is CASRRTANNEQFF. CDR3 coding DNA: TGTGCCAGTAGGCGGACAGCTAACAATGAGCAGTTCTTC.

About this clonotype: The junction and the germline gene differ at one end; a read error may be behind it. V is TRBV5-5 and J is TRBJ2-3; 9 bases match TRBD1. The CDR3 spans 16 residues. The germline CDR1 and CDR2 sequences are SGHKS and YYEKEE (reference sequence). The CDR3 nucleotides read TGCGTCAGCAGCTTGGAACAGGGGGCGAGGACAGATACGCAGTATTTT. The encoded protein is CVSSLEQGARTDTQYF.

Many counts were recorded for this clonotype. V usage is TRBV18 and J usage is TRBJ2-5; 9 bases are a match to TRBD2. V gave up 3 bases and J gave up 2 bases; unmatched junction bases: 4. The length of the CDR3 is 15 residues. Germline values: CDR1 KGHSH, CDR2 LQKENI. DNA for the CDR3: TGTGCCAGCTCACCCTCAGCGGGAGGACAAGAGACCCAGTACTTC. It encodes CASSPSAGGQETQYF.